One and the same sample provided the 12 T cell receptor beta chains below, sequenced in a study of blood T cell repertoires in COVID-19. Using immunoSEQ multiplex PCR, the repertoire was profiled, and TCRdb retains in-frame clones only, with some absent. The sample records some 330,000 clones, 75% to 90% being singletons. Sequences were obtained from PBMCs or T cells enriched from blood (not recorded which). The receptors stem from a woman in her forties or fifties who had recovered from COVID-19.

This rearrangement joins TRBV2 to TRBJ2-5; the D is unclear. There are 15 residues in the CDR3. Germline-derived CDR1 and CDR2 are SNHLY and FYNNEI. V was clipped by 3 bases and J by 2 bases, with 13 bases between them. This chain's CDR3 is CASSDRQMIQETQYF. The CDR3 DNA follows: TGTGCCAGCAGTGATCGACAAATGATTCAAGAGACCCAGTACTTC.

This clone is a singleton in its sample. J is TRBJ2-2 and V is TRBV5-1; a weak D match, TRBD2 (5 bases). Germline loops: CDR1 SGHRS, CDR2 YFSETQ. Trimming took 0 bases from V and 0 from J, leaving 9 bases between them. CDR3 size: 16 residues. The CDR3 region is CASSLGGSANTGELFF. The CDR3 DNA is TGCGCCAGCAGCTTGGGTGGTAGCGCGAACACCGGGGAGCTGTTTTTT.

In its sample, this clone was seen once. The chain employs TRBV18 and TRBJ1-1; D call uncertain. In germline, CDR1 is KGHSH, CDR2 LQKENI. Trimming pared 1 base from V and 5 bases from J, leaving 11 bases between. This CDR3 spans 14 amino acids. As DNA, the CDR3 is TGTGCCAGCTCACCACAGGGAGAAGGGACTGAAGCTTTCTTT. Its translation: CASSPQGEGTEAFF.

The gene calls are TRBV7-3 and TRBJ2-1; 9 bases line up with TRBD2. V dropped 8 bases and J dropped 10; count of bases not matched to a gene: 9. This CDR3 has 13 residues. The V gene's germline CDR1 is SGHTA and CDR2 FQGTGA. Here the CDR3 DNA reads TGTGCCAGCGGGCGGGGGGGCACAGGGGAGCAGTTCTTC. Protein sequence: CASGRGGTGEQFF.

This chain links TRBV4-2 with TRBJ2-1, with a possible D match to TRBD2 (5 bases). The CDR3 is made up of 17 amino acids. Per germline, CDR1 LGHNA and CDR2 YNFKEQ. With 2 bases removed from V and 2 bases from J, the gap between germline ends came to 16 bases. For the CDR3, the DNA is TGTGCCAGCAGCCAACTCTTGGGAGAATTGACCTACAATGAGCAGTTCTTC. Amino acids: CASSQLLGELTYNEQFF.

This sequence joins TRBV24-1 and TRBJ2-3; 11 bases line up with TRBD1. V gave up 5 bases and J gave up 4 bases; unmatched junction bases: 4. The CDR3 has 15 amino acids. Germline V gene data show CDR1 as KGHDR and CDR2 as SFDVKD. The CDR3 DNA reads TGTGCCACCAGTGTAGGACAGGGGGCCGCAGATACGCAGTATTTT. Protein product: CATSVGQGAADTQYF.

This clone was observed a single time. This chain joins TRBV6-2 or TRBV6-3 and TRBJ1-2; 7 bases align to TRBD1. The CDR3 length is 13 residues. Germline-derived CDR1 and CDR2 are MNHEY and SVGEGT. With V trimmed by 5 bases and J by 8 bases, 8 bases remained unmatched. CDR3 protein: CASSNQGDGGYTF. The CDR3, as DNA: TGTGCCAGCAGTAACCAGGGGGACGGAGGCTACACCTTC.

The V call is TRBV7-8, the J call TRBJ1-2; D remains ambiguous. Germline V CDR1 and CDR2: SGHVS, FQNEAQ. CDR3 size: 16 residues. The ends were cut back, 5 bases at V and 6 bases at J, with 22 bases in the middle. The CDR3 spells CASSLRDRSLRHGYTF. CDR3 nucleotides: TGTGCCAGCAGCCTAAGAGACCGTTCCCTCAGGCATGGCTACACCTTC.

This sequence joins TRBV28 and TRBJ1-5; D is ambiguous. V gave up 6 bases and J gave up 0 bases, with 12 bases separating them. Germline V lookup: CDR1 MDHEN, CDR2 SYDVKM. The length of the CDR3 is 15 residues. The DNA of the CDR3 is TGTGCCAGCAGCTCCCAGAAATATAGCAATCAGCCCCAGCATTTT. Amino acid sequence: CASSSQKYSNQPQHF.

The chain employs TRBV10-3 and TRBJ1-1; unclear D gene. The CDR3 is made up of 16 amino acids. Germline V gene data show CDR1 as ENHRY and CDR2 as SYGVKD. V lost 7 bases and J 1 base, leaving 19 bases between the germline ends. The CDR3 DNA reads as TGTGCCATCAATAAAGTCCAAGGAGGGCCGAACACTGAAGCTTTCTTT. It translates to CAINKVQGGPNTEAFF.

The chain joins TRBV29-1 to TRBJ1-5; 8 nucleotides match TRBD1. Trimming cost V 6 bases and J 6 bases; bases outside gene matches: 4. This CDR3 region has 12 residues. CDR1 SQVTM and CDR2 ANQGSEA come from the germline V gene. The CDR3 DNA follows: TGCAGCGTGGACAGGGCTGGTCAGCCCCAGCATTTT. As protein: CSVDRAGQPQHF.

The chain couples TRBV2 to TRBJ2-3; TRBD2 matches 13 bases. Per the germline V gene, CDR1 is SNHLY and CDR2 is FYNNEI. The CDR3 has 18 amino acids. V lost 2 bases and J lost 2; bases outside the gene matches: 7. The CDR3 reads CASSESMTSGRYTDTQYF. CDR3 nucleotide sequence: TGTGCCAGCAGTGAAAGCATGACTAGCGGGAGGTACACAGATACGCAGTATTTT.